Shown below are 24 T cell receptor beta chains from a single sample sequenced in a study of blood T cell repertoires in COVID-19. Measured with immunoSEQ multiplex PCR; TCRdb has only the in-frame clones, and not every one. The sample records around 120,000 clones, roughly 90% being singletons. Sequencing was carried out using peripheral blood. The receptors originated from a man between 60 and 70 years old with COVID-19, enrolled during active disease.

The chain has TRBV24-1 and TRBJ1-2, with D perhaps matching TRBD1 (5 bases). With 3 bases removed from V and 8 bases from J, the gap between germline ends came to 9 bases. The germline V gene encodes CDR1 KGHDR and CDR2 SFDVKD. The CDR3 is made up of 12 amino acids. CDR3 nucleotide sequence: TGTGCCACCAGTGATCTGGGACTGGGCTACACCTTC. The encoded protein is CATSDLGLGYTF.

This chain joins TRBV13 and TRBJ2-6; D may be TRBD1 (5 bases). Trimming cost V 2 bases and J 0 bases, with 26 bases left between them. Looked up from germline, CDR1 is PRHDT and CDR2 is FYEKMQ (reference sequence). CDR3 length equals 22 residues. CDR3 residues: CASSLSQGTTGEWASGANVLTF. Written as DNA, the CDR3 is TGTGCCAGCAGCTTAAGTCAGGGAACGACTGGCGAGTGGGCCTCTGGGGCCAACGTCCTGACTTTC.

The chain is built from TRBV7-9 and TRBJ1-6; no definite D call. Germline V CDR1 and CDR2: SEHNR, FQNEAQ (reference sequence). CDR3 length: 12 residues. Trimming pared 1 base from V and 9 bases from J, leaving 4 bases between. CDR3 in amino acids: CASSLGGSPLHF. CDR3 DNA sequence: TGTGCCAGCAGCTTAGGAGGTTCACCCCTCCACTTT.

V usage is TRBV5-1 and J usage is TRBJ1-2, with D perhaps matching TRBD1 (5 bases). In germline, CDR1 is SGHRS, CDR2 YFSETQ. This CDR3 has 14 amino acids. V shed 0 bases and J shed 6 bases, with 12 bases lying between them. The CDR3 DNA sequence: TGCGCCAGCAGCTTGGCCGGGACTCAAGATGGCTACACCTTC. Protein: CASSLAGTQDGYTF.

The chain uses TRBV5-1 and TRBJ1-1; D remains unclear. Germline V lookup: CDR1 SGHRS, CDR2 YFSETQ. V was clipped by 4 bases and J by 1 base, with 8 bases between them. The CDR3 sequence is 13 residues long. Here the CDR3 reads CASSRAGNTEAFF. CDR3 nucleotide sequence: TGCGCCAGCAGCCGCGCAGGGAACACTGAAGCTTTCTTT.

This clone was seen a single time. This chain joins TRBV25-1 and TRBJ2-6; TRBD1 agrees at 8 bases. The CDR3 runs 18 residues. The germline CDR1 and CDR2 sequences are MGHDK and SYGVNS. With 1 base clipped from V and 1 base from J, the junction kept 6 bases outside the gene matches. CDR3 nucleotide sequence: TGTGCCAGCAGTGAATTCGGGACAGGATCGTCTGGGGCCAACGTCCTGACTTTC. Its translation is CASSEFGTGSSGANVLTF. Filled out from reference TRBV25-1 and TRBJ2-6, the complete variable domain reads EADIYQTPRYLVIGTGKKITLECSQTMGHDKMYWYQQDPGMELHLIHYSYGVNSTEKGDLSSESTVSRIRTEHFPLTLESARPSHTSQYLCASSEFGTGSSGANVLTFGAGSRLTVL.

The chain joins TRBV30 to TRBJ1-2, with 8 bases that match TRBD1. Germline CDR1 GTSNPN, CDR2 SVGIG (reference sequence). There are 14 residues in the CDR3. With 5 bases clipped from V and 4 bases from J, the junction kept 9 bases outside the gene matches. CDR3 DNA: TGTGCCTGGGATGACAGGGGTTCACCCTATGGCTACACCTTC. This encodes CAWDDRGSPYGYTF.

This chain joins TRBV12-3 or TRBV12-4 and TRBJ1-1; 9 bases line up with TRBD1. The ends lost 2 bases at V and 6 bases at J; junction bases unmatched: 1. This CDR3 spans 13 amino acids. The CDR3 DNA follows: TGTGCCAGCAGTTTATGGGACAGGGCTGAAGCTTTCTTT. Protein product: CASSLWDRAEAFF.

This CDR3 reads CASSGIGQVSYEQYF. The CDR3 DNA reads TGTGCCAGCAGTGGAATCGGACAGGTCTCCTACGAGCAGTACTTC. This chain links TRBV2 with TRBJ2-7, with 7 bases that match TRBD1. The CDR3 sequence is 15 residues long. Germline V CDR1 and CDR2: SNHLY, FYNNEI. V lost 4 bases and J lost 0; bases outside the gene matches: 6. Filled out from reference TRBV2 and TRBJ2-7, the complete variable domain reads EPEVTQTPSHQVTQMGQEVILRCVPISNHLYFYWYRQILGQKVEFLVSFYNNEISEKSEIFDDQFSVERPDGSNFTLKIRSTKLEDSAMYFCASSGIGQVSYEQYFGPGTRLTVT.

The rearrangement joins TRBV6-5 to TRBJ2-2; TRBD2 is a possible D gene (6 bases). V was shortened by 5 bases and J by 5 bases, with 9 bases between the two germline ends. Germline lookup yields CDR1 MNHEY and CDR2 SVGAGI. CDR3 length: 13 residues. CDR3 bases: TGTGCCAGCAGTCGGAGGGAAACCGGGGAGCTGTTTTTT. This gives the protein CASSRRETGELFF.

In its sample, this clone was seen a few times. V usage is TRBV19 and J usage is TRBJ2-5, with 11 bases matching TRBD2. J was trimmed by 4 bases and V by 5 bases; bases with no gene match: 3. Germline CDR1 LNHDA, CDR2 SQIVND (reference sequence). CDR3 length: 14 amino acids. CDR3 DNA sequence: TGTGCCAGTAGTTCCCTAGCGGGAGGAGAGACCCAGTACTTC. This encodes CASSSLAGGETQYF.

The chain couples TRBV6-5 to TRBJ1-1; 7 positions match TRBD1. Germline lookup yields CDR1 MNHEY and CDR2 SVGAGI. This CDR3 contains 13 residues. Germline trimming cut 5 bases from V and 4 bases from J; bases unmatched to any gene: 4. CDR3 loop: CASSTTGFTEAFF. The CDR3 coding sequence is TGTGCCAGCAGTACGACAGGGTTCACTGAAGCTTTCTTT.

The chain joins TRBV27 to TRBJ2-1, with 9 positions matching TRBD1. J lost 6 bases, V lost 7 bases, and 1 base had no gene match. The CDR3 loop spans 12 amino acids. CDR1 is MNHEY and CDR2 is SMNVEV in the germline V gene (reference sequence). The CDR3 nucleotides are TGTGCCAGCACGACAGGGGGCAATGAGCAGTTCTTC. It is translated as CASTTGGNEQFF.

The CDR3 DNA is TGTGCCAGCAGAACGGACACCGCCTACGAGCAGTACTTC. This translates into CASRTDTAYEQYF. The chain couples TRBV6-6 to TRBJ2-7; tentative D call: TRBD1 (5 bases). Germline V gene sequence: CDR1 MNHNY, CDR2 SVGAGI (reference sequence). The CDR3 consists of 13 residues. V was clipped by 6 bases and J by 2 bases, with 11 bases between them.

By its share, this clone is medium-sized (0.01 to 0.1%). V is TRBV6-6 and J is TRBJ2-7, with D possibly being TRBD1 (6 bases). Germline V gene sequence: CDR1 MNHNY, CDR2 SVGAGI (reference sequence). Trimming cost V 2 bases and J 7 bases, with 18 bases left between them. This CDR3 has 15 residues. CDR3 sequence: CASSYTGTSEGEQYF. The CDR3 DNA follows: TGTGCCAGCAGTTACACAGGGACCAGTGAAGGGGAGCAGTACTTC.

The chain carries TRBV28 and TRBJ1-1; D unresolved. Per germline, CDR1 MDHEN and CDR2 SYDVKM. The CDR3 spans 15 residues. The germline V and J ends were trimmed by 8 bases and 3 bases, with 19 bases remaining between them. The CDR3 DNA is TGTGCCAGCCCCCGAGGGAACGGGGTGGACACTGAAGCTTTCTTT. Residues: CASPRGNGVDTEAFF.

The chain employs TRBV11-3 and TRBJ1-4; D perhaps matches TRBD1 (5 bases). V was cut by 2 bases and J by 6 bases, with 16 bases left in between. CDR1 and CDR2 from the germline V gene are SGHNT and YENEEA. The CDR3 extends over 16 amino acids. In DNA, the CDR3 is TGTGCCAGCAGCTTATCTCTGACAGCCGAAGATGAAAAACTGTTTTTT. It specifies CASSLSLTAEDEKLFF. The full variable domain, its missing parts supplied by reference TRBV11-3 and TRBJ1-4, is EAGVVQSPRYKIIEKKQPVAFWCNPISGHNTLYWYLQNLGQGPELLIRYENEEAVDDSQLPKDRFSAERLKGVDSTLKIQPAELGDSAVYLCASSLSLTAEDEKLFFGSGTQLSVL.

The chain is built from TRBV5-1 and TRBJ2-3; perhaps TRBD2 as D (6 bases). Germline V gene data show CDR1 as SGHRS and CDR2 as YFSETQ. CDR3 length: 14 amino acids. Between the trimmed V and J ends, which lost 6 bases and 2 bases, there was a span of 13 bases. The CDR3 reads CASKRGLPTDTQYF. The CDR3 nucleotides read TGCGCCAGCAAGAGGGGACTGCCCACAGATACGCAGTATTTT.

The chain uses TRBV11-3 and TRBJ1-2; D is unresolved. The CDR3 is 13 residues long. CDR1 is SGHNT, CDR2 YENEEA, per germline. V lost 0 bases to trimming and J lost 6 bases, with 8 bases between them. This CDR3 is CASSLDSTDGYTF. The CDR3 DNA reads TGTGCCAGCAGCTTAGATAGCACCGATGGCTACACCTTC.

The J gene is TRBJ2-2, the V gene TRBV9; D is undetermined. V gave up 4 bases and J gave up 2 bases, with 9 bases separating them. The CDR3 loop spans 14 amino acids. In germline, CDR1 is SGDLS, CDR2 YYNGEE. The CDR3 nucleotides read TGTGCCAGCAGCACGGGTCAAAACACCGGGGAGCTGTTTTTT. Translation gives CASSTGQNTGELFF.

This clone was observed once. In DNA, the CDR3 is TGTGCCAGCAGCGTCAACAGGAACACCGGGGAGCTGTTTTTT. Protein: CASSVNRNTGELFF. The rearrangement uses TRBV7-3 and TRBJ2-2; no clear D gene. The CDR3 length is 14 residues. Germline CDR1 SGHTA, CDR2 FQGTGA. The V end lost 5 bases, the J end lost 1 base, and 8 bases lay between the germline ends.

This clone was counted only a few times. This chain joins TRBV19 and TRBJ2-1, with D possibly being TRBD2 (6 bases). Trimming pared 4 bases from V and 0 bases from J, leaving 22 bases between. This CDR3 region has 19 residues. CDR1 LNHDA and CDR2 SQIVND come from the germline V gene (reference sequence). The CDR3 protein is CASSTFRLAFGSSYNEQFF. CDR3 in DNA: TGTGCCAGTAGTACTTTCCGCCTAGCGTTCGGGAGCTCCTACAATGAGCAGTTCTTC.

The genes are TRBV6-2 or TRBV6-3 and TRBJ2-7, with D perhaps matching TRBD2 (6 bases). V was clipped by 4 bases and J by 6 bases, with 16 bases between them. The CDR3 loop spans 14 amino acids. Germline values: CDR1 MNHEY, CDR2 SVGEGT. Here the CDR3 DNA reads TGTGCCAGCAGTTTTGCGCGGGACGCGCGCGAGCAGTACTTC. It yields the protein CASSFARDAREQYF.

This clone showed up just once. The chain employs TRBV20-1 and TRBJ1-2; the D is unclear. From germline, CDR1 is DFQATT and CDR2 SNEGSKA (reference sequence). V was cut by 2 bases and J by 6 bases, with 7 bases left in between. The CDR3 is 11 amino acids. The CDR3 DNA is TGCAGTGCTAGACAGGAAGATGGCTACACCTTC. Amino acids: CSARQEDGYTF.